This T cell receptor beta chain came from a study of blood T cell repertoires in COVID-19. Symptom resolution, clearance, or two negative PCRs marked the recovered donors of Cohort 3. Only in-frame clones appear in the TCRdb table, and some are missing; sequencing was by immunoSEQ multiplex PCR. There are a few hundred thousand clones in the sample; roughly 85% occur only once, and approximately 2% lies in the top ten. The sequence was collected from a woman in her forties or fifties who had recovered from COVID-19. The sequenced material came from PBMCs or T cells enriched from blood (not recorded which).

CDR3 amino acids: CAASTGTGGRYEQYF. The CDR3 region has the DNA TGTGCCGCTAGTACCGGGACAGGGGGCAGGTACGAGCAGTACTTC. The rearrangement joins TRBV6-5 to TRBJ2-7; 12 nucleotides align to TRBD1. V gave up 11 bases and J gave up 4 bases; unmatched junction bases: 12. Germline lookup yields CDR1 MNHEY and CDR2 SVGAGI. This CDR3 contains 15 residues.